This TCR beta chain derives from a study of OX40 agonist ivuxolimab in advanced cancers. Across the whole study: Patients were given ivuxolimab, an antibody that agonizes OX40 (CD134).

TCRdb keeps only in-frame clones here, not all; method: immunoSEQ multiplex PCR. The sample shows more than 30,000 clones, about 81% of them seen only once. Study conclusions and caveats: Mean expanded clone counts were higher in CD8+ than CD4+ T cells.

The CDR3 has 13 residues. Trimming left V 5 bases short and J 6 bases short, with 14 bases between. The germline gives CDR1 WNHNN, CDR2 SYGVQD (reference sequence). As for this clone: Its antigen is currently unknown.

Sample: CD4+ or CD8+ T cells sorted from blood, taken in a trial of the OX40 agonist ivuxolimab. This chain links TRBV10-1 with TRBJ2-7; no definite D call. This clonotype was obtained from an adult with an advanced solid tumor such as melanoma, head and neck, liver or kidney cancer. The CDR3 here is CASSFLPQSEQYF. For the CDR3, the DNA is TGCGCCAGCAGTTTTTTGCCACAGAGCGAGCAGTACTTC.